This T cell receptor beta chain was obtained from a study of CXCR3-negative and CXCR3-positive naive CD8 T cells. Overall study findings and caveats: Greater hydrophobicity was found in TRB CDR3s of CXCR3-positive naive cells than of CXCR3-negative naive cells. Memory, not naive, CXCR3-negative and CXCR3-positive cells differed in TRBV-TRBJ usage. Memory CD8+ cells showed much lower diversity, while both naive subsets were comparably high.

Germline V gene sequence: CDR1 SGHTA, CDR2 FQGNSA. The CDR3 spans 14 residues. Frequency places this clonotype as medium-sized. Its specificity is not known. The authors gated naive CD8+ T cells as CD45RO-CCR7+CD27+CD95-. With UMI labels, 5' RACE was used to prepare the TRB cDNA libraries. TCRdb re-called the 5' RACE reads; one entry per CDR3 protein, DNA not given. This listing includes thousands of distinct CDR3 sequences. Sequencing used naive CXCR3- CD8+ T cells from blood. Stated subset: CD45RO-CCR7+CD27+CD95- naive CD8+ T cells lacking CXCR3 (TNR3-). The V and J genes are TRBV7-2 and TRBJ2-2; the TCRdb call, TRBD1, lacks DNA for checking. This receptor was identified in a human donor in good health. Some clones in this sample may be carry-over from other donors' samples. The CDR3 here is CASSPGIYTGELFF.